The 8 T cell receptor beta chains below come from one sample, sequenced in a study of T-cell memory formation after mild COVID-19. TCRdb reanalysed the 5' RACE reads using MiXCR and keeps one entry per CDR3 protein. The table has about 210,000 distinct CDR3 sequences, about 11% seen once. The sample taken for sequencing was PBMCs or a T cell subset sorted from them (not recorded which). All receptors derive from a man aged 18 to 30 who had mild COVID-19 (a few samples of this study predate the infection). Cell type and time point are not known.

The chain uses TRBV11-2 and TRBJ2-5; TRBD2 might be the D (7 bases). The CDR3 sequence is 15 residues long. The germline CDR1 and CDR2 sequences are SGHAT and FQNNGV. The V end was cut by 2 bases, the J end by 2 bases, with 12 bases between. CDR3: CASSLPGGGQETQYF. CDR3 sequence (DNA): TGTGCCAGCAGCTTACCGGGGGGCGGGCAAGAGACCCAGTACTTC.

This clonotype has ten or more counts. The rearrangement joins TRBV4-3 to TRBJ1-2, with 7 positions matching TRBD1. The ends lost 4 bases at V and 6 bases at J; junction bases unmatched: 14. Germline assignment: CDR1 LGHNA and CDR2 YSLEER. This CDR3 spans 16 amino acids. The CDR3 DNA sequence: TGCGCCAGCAGCCGAGGGACAGACTCGGGGTATGATGGCTACACCTTC. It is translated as CASSRGTDSGYDGYTF.

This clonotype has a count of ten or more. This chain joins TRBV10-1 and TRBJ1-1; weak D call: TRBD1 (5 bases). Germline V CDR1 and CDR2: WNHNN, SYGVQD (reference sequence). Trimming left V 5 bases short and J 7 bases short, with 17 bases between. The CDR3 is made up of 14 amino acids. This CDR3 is CASSSGASRNEAFF. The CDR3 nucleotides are TGCGCCAGCAGTTCTGGGGCTTCAAGGAATGAAGCTTTCTTT.

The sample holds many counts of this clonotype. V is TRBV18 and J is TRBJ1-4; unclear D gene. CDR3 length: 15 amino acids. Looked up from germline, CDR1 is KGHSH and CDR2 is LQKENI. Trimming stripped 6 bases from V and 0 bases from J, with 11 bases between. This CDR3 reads CASSLRVSTNEKLFF. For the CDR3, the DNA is TGTGCCAGCTCTCTACGGGTGTCAACTAATGAAAAACTGTTTTTT.

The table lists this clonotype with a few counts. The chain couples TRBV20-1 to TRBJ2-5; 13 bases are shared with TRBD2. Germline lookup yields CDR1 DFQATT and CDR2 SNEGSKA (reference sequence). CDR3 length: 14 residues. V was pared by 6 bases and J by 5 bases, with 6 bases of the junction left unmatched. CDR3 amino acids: CSARTSGGRETQYF. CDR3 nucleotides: TGCAGTGCCAGGACTAGCGGGGGTCGGGAGACCCAGTACTTC.

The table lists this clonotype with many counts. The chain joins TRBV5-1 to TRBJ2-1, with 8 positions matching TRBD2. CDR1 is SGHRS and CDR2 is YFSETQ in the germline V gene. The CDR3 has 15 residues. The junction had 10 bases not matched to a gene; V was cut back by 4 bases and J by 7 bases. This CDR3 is CASSPLPGGQNEQFF. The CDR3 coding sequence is TGCGCCAGCAGCCCGCTCCCGGGGGGGCAGAATGAGCAGTTCTTC.

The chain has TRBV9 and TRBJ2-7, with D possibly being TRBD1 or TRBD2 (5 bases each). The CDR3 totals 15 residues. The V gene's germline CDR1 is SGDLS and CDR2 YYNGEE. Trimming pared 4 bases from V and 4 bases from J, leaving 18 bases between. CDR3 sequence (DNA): TGTGCCAGCAGCCAAGGGACGGCGAACTGGTACGAGCAGTACTTC. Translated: CASSQGTANWYEQYF.

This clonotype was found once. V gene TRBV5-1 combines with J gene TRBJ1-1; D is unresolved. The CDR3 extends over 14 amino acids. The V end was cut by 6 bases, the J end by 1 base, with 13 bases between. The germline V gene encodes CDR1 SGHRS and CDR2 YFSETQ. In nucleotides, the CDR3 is TGCGCCAGCACCCCGGCGATGCCGAACACTGAAGCTTTCTTT. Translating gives CASTPAMPNTEAFF.